This TCR beta chain was sequenced for a study of T cell changes during pregnancy in multiple sclerosis. Generated by immunoSEQ multiplex PCR, the TCRdb table keeps only in-frame clones and is missing some. The sample has some 68,000 clones, about 92% seen once. Germline V gives CDR1 LGHNA, CDR2 YSLEER. V shed 3 bases and J shed 4 bases, with 10 bases lying between them. The CDR3 is 14 residues long. This sequence originates from a female donor in good health, enrolled as a control in a pregnancy study. The material was peripheral blood, obtained in the second trimester of pregnancy. The chain uses TRBV4-3 and TRBJ2-1; no clear D. Here the CDR3 reads CASSHPSGYNEQFF. The CDR3 DNA sequence: TGCGCCAGCAGCCACCCCTCAGGATACAATGAGCAGTTCTTC.